This entry describes one TCR beta chain. Its antigen specificity is not known. At one boundary the junction diverges from the germline segment, which might be a read error. The protocol used for the library was multiplex PCR. Sequenced on an Illumina HiSeq 2500. TCRbeta libraries were constructed through three rounds of nested PCR with primers (Table S4) according to protocols modified from ARM-PCR. Before sequencing, PCR products of 200-500 bp were cut from the gel and purified using the QIAquick gel extraction kit. The authors' analysis ran thus. Reads were cleaned using Trimmomatic, were merged into complete CDR3 sequences using FLASH, and were assigned to V(D)J germline segments using MiTCR. Clonal diversity was computed as the inverse Simpson's index with VDJtools. Productive reads were defined as in-frame sequences without a premature stop codon. The raw public data were reprocessed by TCRdb itself: fastp quality trimming at Q25, MiXCR clonotype calling, in-frame beta chains only. Under each unique CDR3 protein, matching rows form one entry showing the most common genes and DNA. TCRdb's processing, not the authors', yielded these V and J calls. For this sample there are around 71,000 distinct CDR3 sequences; 72% appear just once. The ten largest clones take up about a tenth of the sample.

The germline V gene yields SGHVS for CDR1 and FQNEAQ for CDR2. The CDR3 has 15 amino acids, counting the end cysteine and phenylalanine. The DNA shown is the 45-base CDR3, in frame from base 1. The entry originates in a study of tumor and adjacent non-tumor tissue in lung cancer (dated by TCRdb to the late 2010s). Turning to the overall study: By cancer type, the cohort comprised under 15 adenocarcinoma patients, a couple of squamous cell carcinoma patients and 1 small cell lung cancer patient. In total, sequencing yielded 125,075,908 productive TCRbeta reads, which works out to an average of approximately 4.2 million reads per sample. Over 25 paired specimens, one tumor and one normal lung sample per patient, were profiled by TCRbeta CDR3 sequencing. The study compared bulk TCRbeta repertoires between lung tumor tissue and matched distant non-tumor lung tissue from over twelve lung cancer patients. Among the approximately 15 patients, ages ranged from roughly 30 to 76 years, approximately ten were men and 5 were women, and disease was TNM stage I to III. What the research found in general, with its limitations: Only about 15 patients were in the cohort, and the authors stated that larger samples and more detailed clinical data are needed. The top 100 clones made up a significantly larger cumulative share of the repertoire in normal lung than in tumor tissue. Because peripheral blood was not sequenced, the blood TCRbeta repertoires of the lung cancer patients in the study went unexamined. Tumor tissue showed significantly greater TCR diversity (inverse Simpson) than normal lung tissue (approximately 430 vs 150, P = 0.0075, Mann-Whitney U test). Younger patients had significantly higher TCR diversity, and higher tumor TCR diversity was associated with shorter overall and disease-free survival. The methods do not name the sequencing platform or mention unique molecular identifiers.

RNA was isolated from bulk unsorted tissue, and RNA quality was assessed with a NanoDrop ND-1000 and an Agilent 2100. All donors had newly diagnosed lung cancer, had not received prior chemotherapy, and were admitted for thoracic surgery in China between August and November 2014. Patients who had received previous radiotherapy or chemotherapy, or who had another concurrent cancer, were excluded from the study. Surgical tissue pieces of roughly 1-2.2 cm3 were preserved in RNAlater solution and were kept at -80 degrees C until use. This TCR was sampled from a woman aged 40 to 50 with non-small cell lung cancer. This chain joins TRBV7-8 to TRBJ2-5, with TRBD2 perhaps the D gene, on 5 matching bases. Sequencing was carried out using lung tumor tissue. The sequenced DNA: TGTGCCAGCAGCTCCAGCGGCTGGGTCGCAGAGACCCAATACTTC. Translated, this is CASSSSGWVAETQYF.